Included here is one T cell receptor (beta chain) sequence, with context. Its antigen remains unidentified. Per-base quality was not reported, and no clone a single base away is much larger than it. The collaborating institutions used their own protocols to collect whole blood in K2EDTA tubes. Collaborator samples were shipped for TCRbeta analysis as frozen whole blood, isolated PBMCs, or DNA extracted from either sample type. The sample comes from a study of blood T cell repertoires in COVID-19 (TCRdb year 2020). Background on the whole study: The collaborator samples originated in the United States, Italy and Spain and spanned the acute and convalescent phases of COVID-19. Where HLA class I and class II types were available, the types were taken from metadata supplied by the sample provider, not from assay-based typing. The prospective study material was composed of cDNA or gDNA derived from T cells, B-cell-depleted T cells, or PBMCs. Samples came from the ongoing ImmuneRACE study (first 160 participants) plus 1,254 subjects from 6 global collaborators. The repertoires were released in a freely available public database meant as a resource for research on the immune response to SARS-CoV-2. The sample metadata nearly always contained a de-identified subject ID, COVID-19 status, age in years and sex. Subjects who had been exposed to COVID-19, were actively infected with it, or had recovered from it provided the deeply sampled blood TCRbeta repertoires that made up the dataset.

The V and J ends are trimmed by 1 base and 3 bases, leaving 16 bases between them. The CDR3 runs 17 residues from the cysteine to the phenylalanine. Kept here is only the CDR3 DNA, which spans 51 bases and is read in frame from base 1. Reading the germline V gene gives CDR1 SGHNT and CDR2 YENEEA. What the study reported, not specific to this receptor: The amount of clinical and demographic metadata varied by source and participant and was provided uncurated.

The immunoSEQ Assay, a bias-controlled multiplex PCR, was used to amplify TCRbeta CDR3 regions from genomic DNA. On the authors' methods: The number of nucleated cells in each sample was estimated by amplification of reference gene primers within the assay. To quantify the absolute abundance of each unique TCRbeta CDR3 rearrangement, sequence reads were collapsed and filtered. For each sample, productive Simpson clonality was calculated by taking the square root of Simpson's diversity index across productive rearrangements. Sourced from immuneACCESS, this table was stored by TCRdb with only in-frame sequences that have V and J called. A share of the clones is absent; for the studies checked, an unresolved V gene accounts for under half, and the remainder has no known explanation. V and J calls and clone size are those listed in that table; D and trimming were worked out from the DNA. The sample table lists 40,000 or so clones, about 89% of them with a count of one. The ten top clones hold 15% to 18% of the sample.

Here the chain combines TRBV11-3 and TRBJ2-1; TRBD1 is a possible D gene, resting on 6 matching bases. Sequencing was performed on peripheral blood. This sequence was found in a woman aged 25 to 45 in a cohort sampled during active COVID-19. CDR3 loop: CASSLGAGVGLYNEQFF. The nucleotide sequence reads as follows: TGTGCCAGCAGCTTAGGGGCAGGGGTGGGCCTCTACAATGAGCAGTTCTTC.